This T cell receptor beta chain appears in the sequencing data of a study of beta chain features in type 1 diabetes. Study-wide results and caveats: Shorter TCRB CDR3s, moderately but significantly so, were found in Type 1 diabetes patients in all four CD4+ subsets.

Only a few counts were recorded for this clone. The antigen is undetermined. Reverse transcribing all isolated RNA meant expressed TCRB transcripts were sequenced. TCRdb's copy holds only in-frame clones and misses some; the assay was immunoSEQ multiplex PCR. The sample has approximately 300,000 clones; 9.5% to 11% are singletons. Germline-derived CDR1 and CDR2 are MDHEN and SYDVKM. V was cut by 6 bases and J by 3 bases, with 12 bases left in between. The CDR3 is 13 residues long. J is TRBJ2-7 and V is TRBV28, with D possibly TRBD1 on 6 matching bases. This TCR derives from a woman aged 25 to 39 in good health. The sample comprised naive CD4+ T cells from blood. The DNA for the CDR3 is TGTGCCAGCAGACCGGGACATAACTACGAGCAGTACTTC. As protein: CASRPGHNYEQYF.